This T cell receptor beta chain was retrieved from a study of cytomegalovirus exposure and HLA in healthy donors (TCRdb year 2017). For the wider study: An earlier analysis of approximately 640 of the donors reported more than 250 Gb of sequence data and around 110 million unique TCR beta sequences from 150 million to 200 million T cells. Roughly 300 gigabases of sequencing data and approximately 93 million unique TCR sequences were included in an early release covering several hundred HLA-typed donors. Among the roughly 400 genotyped donors, about 83% belonged to the genetic ancestry cluster associated with self-reported Caucasian donors. The study aimed to test whether cataloging public T cell receptors could reveal signatures of past pathogen exposure. The study used immunosequencing to profile the T cell repertoires of approximately 690 subjects and linked those repertoires to cytomegalovirus serostatus. Besides the first cohort of hundreds of subjects, a separate validation cohort made up of 95 to 150 different subjects was used. To predict cytomegalovirus infection status, the study brought together high-throughput TCR immunosequencing, statistical association of individual TCRs with disease status, and machine learning. In a later analysis, previously published TCR beta repertoires from 550 to 750 donors were re-analyzed and high-resolution HLA genotyping was added so that TCR occurrence patterns could be studied. In the later analysis, no new phenotypic data were used to find candidate immune exposures; instead, reliance was placed on TCR beta sequences and their occurrence across donors. An earlier analysis of some 500 of the donors used high-throughput TCR beta sequencing to judge whether each TCR beta V gene segment behaved as functional or pseudogenic. Alongside the repertoire data, information on donor age, sex, ethnicity and CMV serostatus was compiled. Genome-wide SNP genotypes for about three fifths of the roughly 670 donors were used in a later genetic analysis, which treated that subset as a discovery cohort. All discovery cohort repertoires had been generated on a single sequencing platform. HLA typing covered class I and class II loci at four-digit resolution. Typing coverage varied by locus: about 620-630 donors for A, B, C, DRB1 and DQB1; roughly 520 for DQA1; some 610 for DPA1; roughly 450 for DPB1. Because of strong linkage in the cohort, roughly five DR-DQ haplotypes were treated as single units for association and clustering. Among a few hundred genotyped donors of the cohort, an average of approximately 230,000 unique TCR beta nucleotide sequences were sequenced per donor, roughly 18% of them non-productive.

At the junction V is shortened by 3 bases and J by 5 bases, with 10 bases in between. The CDR3 sequence holds 13 residues, the cysteine and phenylalanine included. The DNA shown is the 39-base CDR3, in frame from base 1. The germline V gene supplies CDR1 SGHTA and CDR2 FQGNSA. In the case of this clone: The specificity of this receptor is unknown. No base quality information exists; no much larger clone differs at one position.

Paper-wide results and their limitations: Correlated functional status among segregating V segments might be attributable to linkage disequilibrium, but an unknown experimental factor could not be ruled out. In a later analysis, HLA-associated TCR beta chains showed more clonal expansion and lower generation probabilities than non-associated chains that were equally common. The authors suggested that the approach could potentially be generalized to other disease states and immunological phenotypes. A cluster of highly shared sequence variants was judged likely to be a technical artifact of the sequencing pipeline. Because HLA typing was missing for some donors at each locus, association tests included only the typed subset. In the study, around 150 TCR beta chains were listed as associated with cytomegalovirus. In a later analysis, about 16,000 TCR beta sequences were associated with specific HLA alleles at a false discovery rate of 0.05. In this cohort, only TCR beta chains were sequenced, and detectable features were limited by the absence of alpha or paired-chain data. Cytomegalovirus status was reported to be diagnosed by the classifier with high specificity and sensitivity in both the original and validation cohorts. A few of the identified cytomegalovirus-associated TCR beta chains were confirmed in vitro to be specific for cytomegalovirus antigens. An earlier analysis of approximately 600 of the donors showed that most TCR beta V segments appeared in productive rearrangements either about 87% or about 30% of the time, which broadly matched IMGT annotations. In a later analysis, the rate of TCR association differed among HLA loci, with DRB1 alleles having the most associated TCRs and HLA-C alleles having the fewest. When HLA alleles, especially DR and DQ, strongly co-occurred, attributing TCR associations to individual alleles was difficult. For the cohort, immune exposure information was limited to CMV serostatus. According to a later analysis, most CMV-associated TCR beta chains appeared to be HLA-restricted, and the HLA associations seemed to be driven largely by CMV exposure. According to a later analysis, parvovirus B19, influenza, CMV and Epstein-Barr virus appeared linked to several top co-occurrence clusters. While some public TCRs were present in many individuals, most TCR sequences turned up only very rarely across donors. Because counts were too low, seventeen rarely observed V segments, including chromosome 9 orphons, were excluded from the earlier analysis of around 590 of the donors. The 87-base-pair reads could not distinguish some IMGT-functional V segments, including TRBV6-2 and TRBV6-3, so those segments were excluded. Roughly uniform sequencing depth across donors was assumed in presence/absence analyses, although this assumption may not hold. According to a later genetic analysis, donors in an Asian-associated ancestry cluster had fewer N-insertions in productive TCRs than the approximately 670-donor mean. A further reported finding was that TCR beta sequences accurately predicted the HLA-A and HLA-B alleles for most subjects in the first cohort. A later genetic analysis associated a missense DCLRE1C variant with V-gene and J-gene trimming of TCR beta chains, and an independent cohort replicated the association.

The method behind the library was the immunoSEQ multiplex PCR assay. For the multiplex PCR, a mixture combining 60 forward primers for TCR Vbeta segments and 13 reverse primers for TCR Jbeta segments was used. Amplification of the CDR3 region of rearranged TCR beta genes was performed with a multiplex PCR assay on genomic DNA. The amplified TCR beta libraries were sequenced on the Illumina HiSeq System as 87-base-pair reads. On the authors' methods: Across the 500 to 850 repertoires, a later analysis counted roughly 84 million unique TCR beta chains, around 11 million of which were shared by at least two donors. Raw reads were error-corrected and collapsed into unique sequences by a nearest-neighbor algorithm in which closely related sequences were merged to remove PCR and sequencing errors. CDR3 sequences were aligned to IMGT reference sequences to assign V, D and J gene segments. For a sequence to be retained, a match of at least six nucleotides was required to both a V gene segment and a J gene segment. A rearrangement counted as productive if the CDR3 had no stop codons and remained in frame with V and J, and every other rearrangement counted as non-productive. Following IMGT convention, CDR3 was defined as the stretch from the second conserved V-encoded cysteine to the conserved J-encoded phenylalanine. Sequences without an unambiguous match to a single V gene segment were excluded from the earlier analysis of a few hundred of the donors. In an earlier analysis of more than 500 of the donors, a V segment was called functional when productive rearrangements were above 56.7%, and segregating when the standard deviation between donors exceeded 5%. A statistical classification framework was developed to diagnose cytomegalovirus status using the catalog of TCR beta chain sequences. V and J gene assignment, in a later analysis, came from comparing TCR nucleotide sequences with IMGT/GENE-DB human TR gene sequences. A later analysis assigned CDR3 sequences and most-parsimonious VDJ recombination scenarios with the TCRdist pipeline. In a later analysis, each TCR beta chain was defined by its CDR3 amino acid sequence together with its V-gene family, and reads lacking a unique V-gene family were excluded. A later analysis removed several hundred highly shared, low-generation-probability nucleotide sequences to deal with suspected cross-contamination and a sequencing artifact. In a later analysis, a clonal expansion index was calculated for each public chain from normalized within-repertoire ranks of inferred template counts. In a later analysis, generation probabilities were computed using a VDJ recombination model fitted to out-of-frame rearrangements, and the results were checked against IGoR. Hypergeometric tests were used in a later analysis to score TCR-TCR, TCR-HLA and TCR-CMV co-occurrence, with a repertoire-size bias correction applied to the TCR pairs. A later analysis estimated false discovery rates by permuting HLA or CMV assignments 20 times. A later analysis grouped co-occurring TCRs with DBSCAN, adding TCRdist sequence similarity when clustering within HLA-allele-positive subsets. For co-occurrence clustering, repertoires with fewer than 30,000 or more than 120,000 public chains were excluded, along with roughly 5 repertoires with anomalous nucleotide sharing. This immuneACCESS table, as held by TCRdb, lists in-frame sequences with V and J called but not all clones. Of the missing ones, under half trace to an unresolved V gene in checked studies; the others have no known cause. Clonal size and the V and J genes are those of that table, whereas D and trimming came from the DNA. The sample has 100,000 or so clones on record, more than 75% of them singletons. 10% of the sample goes to the ten largest clones.

In total, approximately 700 healthy bone marrow donors made up the cohort. Cohort members were all nominally healthy when sampled, although unrecorded immune exposures were likely present. Of the 690 or so cohort members, roughly 300 had positive CMV serostatus and approximately 360 had negative CMV serostatus, and CMV serostatus was not recorded for the donor. Each donor provided a peripheral blood sample, and peripheral blood mononuclear cells were used for TCR beta sequencing. The Qiagen DNeasy Blood Extraction Kit was used to extract genomic DNA from the blood cell samples. The clonotype was recovered from a human donor in good health. Material for sequencing was PBMCs. The V and J genes are TRBV7-2 and TRBJ1-1; the D gene is possibly TRBD1, with 6 bases matching. The CDR3: CASSFAGVTEAFF. The bases read TGTGCCAGCAGCTTCGCAGGGGTGACTGAAGCTTTCTTT.